The TCR beta chain under discussion was sequenced for a study of blood T cell repertoires in COVID-19. Across the study: COVID-19 samples from acute and convalescent phases originated in the United States, Italy and Spain. T cells, B-cell-depleted T cells, or PBMCs supplied cDNA or gDNA.

V shed 3 bases and J 3 bases; nucleotides not matched to a gene: 8. Germline loops: CDR1 SGDLS, CDR2 YYNGEE. The CDR3 consists of 16 residues. Original analysis: Using reference gene primer amplification, nucleated cell counts were estimated. Libraries were prepared by immunoSEQ multiplex PCR; TCRdb keeps only in-frame clonotypes and omits some of them. V, J and clone size are those of that table, while D and trimming were read from the DNA. The sample lists around 270,000 clones, 88% occurring once. The TCR comes from a man in his sixties who had recovered from COVID-19. This rearrangement joins TRBV9 to TRBJ2-1, with 8 nucleotides matching TRBD2. The sample comprised peripheral blood. The CDR3 sequence is CASSAQAGVDYNEQFF. CDR3 bases: TGTGCCAGCAGCGCACAAGCGGGGGTTGACTACAATGAGCAGTTCTTC.